This T cell receptor (beta chain) derives from a study of cytomegalovirus exposure and HLA in healthy donors. 60 Vbeta and 13 Jbeta primers were used in PCR. Generated by immunoSEQ multiplex PCR, the TCRdb table keeps only in-frame clones and is missing some. In total, the table holds more than 95,000 clones. The sample was PBMCs. The sequence derives from a man aged 35 to 55 in good health and CMV-seronegative.

CDR3 nucleotides: TGTGCCAGCAGCCCCAGCGGGAGGGATGGCACAGATACGCAGTATTTT. It codes for CASSPSGRDGTDTQYF. The chain couples TRBV13 to TRBJ2-3; 10 bases align to TRBD2. The ends lost 5 bases at V and 1 base at J; junction bases unmatched: 6. This CDR3 has 16 amino acids. The germline gives CDR1 PRHDT, CDR2 FYEKMQ (reference sequence).